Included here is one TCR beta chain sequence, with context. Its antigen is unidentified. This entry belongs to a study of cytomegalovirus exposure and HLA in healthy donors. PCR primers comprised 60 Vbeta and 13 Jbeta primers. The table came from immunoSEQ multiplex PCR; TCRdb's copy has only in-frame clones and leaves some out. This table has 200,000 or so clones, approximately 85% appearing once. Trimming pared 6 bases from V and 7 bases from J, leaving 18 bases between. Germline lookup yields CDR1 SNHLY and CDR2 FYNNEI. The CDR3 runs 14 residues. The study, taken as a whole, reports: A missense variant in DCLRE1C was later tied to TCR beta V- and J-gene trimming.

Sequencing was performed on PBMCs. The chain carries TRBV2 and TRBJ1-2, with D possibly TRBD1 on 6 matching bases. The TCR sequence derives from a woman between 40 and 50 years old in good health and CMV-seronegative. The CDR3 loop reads CASRTGTAQGGYTF. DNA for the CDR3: TGTGCCAGCAGGACCGGGACCGCACAGGGTGGCTACACCTTC.